The text below deals with one T cell receptor (beta chain). Its antigen remains undetermined. Base qualities are not at hand, and no much larger clone is one base apart. The collaborating institutions used their own protocols to collect whole blood in K2EDTA tubes. Collaborator samples were shipped for TCRbeta analysis as frozen whole blood, isolated PBMCs, or DNA extracted from either sample type. At the junction V is shortened by 6 bases and J by 2 bases, with 14 bases in between. Reading from cysteine to phenylalanine, the CDR3 counts 14 amino acids. Only the CDR3 DNA is retained, 42 bases long and in frame from the first base. Reading the germline V gene gives CDR1 MDHEN and CDR2 SYDVKM. The entry originates in a study of blood T cell repertoires in COVID-19 (dated by TCRdb to the early 2020s). With respect to the entire study: Collaborator samples came from the United States, Italy and Spain and covered acute and convalescent phases of COVID-19. Where available, HLA class I and class II types were obtained from metadata supplied by the sample provider rather than from assay-based typing. The samples were drawn from the first 160 participants of the ongoing ImmuneRACE study and from 950 to 1,500 subjects provided by 6 global collaborators. The material from the prospective study consisted of cDNA or gDNA derived from T cells, B-cell-depleted T cells, or PBMCs. Sample metadata almost always included a de-identified subject ID, COVID-19 status, age in years and sex. The dataset comprised deeply sampled blood TCRbeta repertoires from subjects exposed to, actively infected with, or recovered from COVID-19. The repertoires were released in a freely available public database intended as a resource for research on the immune response to SARS-CoV-2. Paper-wide results and their limitations: The amount of clinical and demographic metadata varied by source and participant and was provided uncurated.

TCRbeta CDR3 regions were amplified from genomic DNA by means of the immunoSEQ Assay, a bias-controlled multiplex PCR. Per the original workflow: Within the assay, amplification of reference gene primers was used to estimate how many nucleated cells each sample contained. To quantify the absolute abundance of each unique TCRbeta CDR3 rearrangement, sequence reads were collapsed and filtered. For each sample, productive Simpson clonality was calculated as the square root of Simpson's diversity index over productive rearrangements. Drawn from immuneACCESS, this table holds only the in-frame rearrangements with V and J called that TCRdb kept. Clones are partly lost; checked studies trace under half to an unresolved V gene and leave the rest unexplained. From that table come the V and J calls and clone size; the DNA was used to work out D and trimming. The table for this sample lists some 260,000 clones; approximately 82% of them were counted only once. Jointly, the top ten make up around 2.9% of the sample.

Sequencing was performed on peripheral blood. This TCR derives from a woman aged 18-30 years with acute or convalescent COVID-19. The rearrangement joined TRBV28 to TRBJ2-7, with TRBD1 tentatively as D gene (5 bases match). The CDR3: CASSYSGWAYEQYF. The nucleotide sequence reads as follows: TGTGCCAGCAGCTACTCAGGGTGGGCCTACGAGCAGTACTTC. The entire variable domain, with the stretches around the CDR3 drawn from the reference TRBV28 and TRBJ2-7 proteins, is DVKVTQSSRYLVKRTGEKVFLECVQDMDHENMFWYRQDPGLGLRLIYFSYDVKMKEKGDIPEGYSVSREKKERFSLILESASTNQTSMYLCASSYSGWAYEQYFGPGTRLTVT.